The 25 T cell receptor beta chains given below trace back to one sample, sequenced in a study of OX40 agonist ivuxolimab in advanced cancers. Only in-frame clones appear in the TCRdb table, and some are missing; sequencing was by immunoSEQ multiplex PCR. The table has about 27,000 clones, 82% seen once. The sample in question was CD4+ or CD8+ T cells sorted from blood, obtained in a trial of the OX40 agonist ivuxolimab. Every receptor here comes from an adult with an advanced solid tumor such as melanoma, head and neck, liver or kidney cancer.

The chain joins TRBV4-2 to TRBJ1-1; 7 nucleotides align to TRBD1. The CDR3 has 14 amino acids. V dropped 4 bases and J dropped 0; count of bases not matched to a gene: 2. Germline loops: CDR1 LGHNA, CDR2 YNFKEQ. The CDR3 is CASSRDRLNTEAFF. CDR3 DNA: TGTGCCAGCAGCCGGGACAGACTGAACACTGAAGCTTTCTTT.

CDR3 residues: CASSRTSGGAGDEQFF. The CDR3 nucleotides are TGTGCCAGCAGCCGGACTAGCGGGGGGGCTGGGGATGAGCAGTTCTTC. The rearrangement links TRBV7-9 to TRBJ2-1, with 15 bases lining up with TRBD2. CDR1 SEHNR and CDR2 FQNEAQ come from the germline V gene (reference sequence). The ends lost 5 bases at V and 8 bases at J; junction bases unmatched: 7. This CDR3 region has 16 residues.

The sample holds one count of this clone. CDR3 nucleotide sequence: TGTGCCAGCAGCTGGGGCGCCACAGGGGGATCCAAAAACATTCAGTACTTC. As protein: CASSWGATGGSKNIQYF. The rearrangement links TRBV5-6 to TRBJ2-4, with TRBD1 identical over 8 bases. The CDR3 is made up of 17 amino acids. The V gene's germline CDR1 is SGHDT and CDR2 YYEEEE. Germline trimming cut 3 bases from V and 2 bases from J; bases unmatched to any gene: 10.

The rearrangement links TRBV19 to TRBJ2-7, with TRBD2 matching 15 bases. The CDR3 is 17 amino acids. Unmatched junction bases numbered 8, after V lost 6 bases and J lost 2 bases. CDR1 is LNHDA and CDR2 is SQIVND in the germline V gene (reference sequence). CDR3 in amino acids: CASSPGTSGRTTYEQYF. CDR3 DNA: TGTGCCAGTAGCCCCGGGACTAGCGGGAGGACGACCTACGAGCAGTACTTC. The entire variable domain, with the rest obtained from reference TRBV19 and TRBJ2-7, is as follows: DGGITQSPKYLFRKEGQNVTLSCEQNLNHDAMYWYRQDPGQGLRLIYYSQIVNDFQKGDIAEGYSVSREKKESFPLTVTSAQKNPTAFYLCASSPGTSGRTTYEQYFGPGTRLTVT.

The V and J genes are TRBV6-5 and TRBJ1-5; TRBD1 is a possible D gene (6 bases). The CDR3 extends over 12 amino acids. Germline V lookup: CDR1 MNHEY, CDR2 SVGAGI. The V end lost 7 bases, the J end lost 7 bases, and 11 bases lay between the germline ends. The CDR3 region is CASNGGAQPQHF. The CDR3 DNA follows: TGTGCCAGCAATGGGGGGGCCCAGCCCCAGCATTTT.

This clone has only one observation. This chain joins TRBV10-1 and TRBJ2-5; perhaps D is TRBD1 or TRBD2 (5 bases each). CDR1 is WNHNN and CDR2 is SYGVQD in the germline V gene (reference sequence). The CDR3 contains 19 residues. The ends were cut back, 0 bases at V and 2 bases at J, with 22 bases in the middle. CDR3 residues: CASSESWGKDPREQETQYF. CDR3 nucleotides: TGCGCCAGCAGTGAGTCGTGGGGGAAAGACCCACGGGAACAAGAGACCCAGTACTTC.

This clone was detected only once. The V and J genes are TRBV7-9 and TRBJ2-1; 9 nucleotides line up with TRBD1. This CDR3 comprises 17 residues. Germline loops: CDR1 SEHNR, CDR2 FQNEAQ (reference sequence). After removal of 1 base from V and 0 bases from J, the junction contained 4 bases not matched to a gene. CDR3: CASSLDRGPRSYNEQFF. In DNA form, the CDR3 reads TGTGCCAGCAGCTTAGACAGGGGGCCTCGCTCCTACAATGAGCAGTTCTTC.

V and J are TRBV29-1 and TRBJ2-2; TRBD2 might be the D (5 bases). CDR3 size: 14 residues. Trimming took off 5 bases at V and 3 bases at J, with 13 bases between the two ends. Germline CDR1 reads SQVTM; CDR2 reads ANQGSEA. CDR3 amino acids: CSVQEAPDTGELFF. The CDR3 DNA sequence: TGCAGCGTTCAGGAGGCCCCGGACACCGGGGAGCTGTTTTTT.

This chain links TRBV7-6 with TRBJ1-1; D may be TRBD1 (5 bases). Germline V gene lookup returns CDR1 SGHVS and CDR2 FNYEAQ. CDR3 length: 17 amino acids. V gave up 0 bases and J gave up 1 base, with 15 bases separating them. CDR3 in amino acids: CASSLALGTQQNTEAFF. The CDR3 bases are TGTGCCAGCAGCTTAGCCCTAGGGACTCAACAGAACACTGAAGCTTTCTTT.

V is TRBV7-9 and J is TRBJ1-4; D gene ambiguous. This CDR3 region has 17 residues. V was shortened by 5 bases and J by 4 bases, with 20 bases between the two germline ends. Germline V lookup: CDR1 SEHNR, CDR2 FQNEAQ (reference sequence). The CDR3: CASSPPWRVDGNEKLFF. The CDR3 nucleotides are TGTGCCAGCAGCCCCCCGTGGAGGGTTGACGGTAATGAAAAACTGTTTTTT.

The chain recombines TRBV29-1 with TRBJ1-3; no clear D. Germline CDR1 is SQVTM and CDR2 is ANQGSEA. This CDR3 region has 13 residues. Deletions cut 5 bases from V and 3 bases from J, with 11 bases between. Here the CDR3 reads CSVMSKGGNTIYF. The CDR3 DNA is TGCAGCGTTATGTCAAAGGGTGGAAACACCATATATTTT.

CDR3 DNA sequence: TGTGCCAGCAGCTTAGCAACCCTTATGCAAGAGACCCAGTACTTC. Residues: CASSLATLMQETQYF. The chain employs TRBV7-9 and TRBJ2-5; no reliable D call. V was pared by 0 bases and J by 2 bases, with 10 bases between. The germline V gene encodes CDR1 SEHNR and CDR2 FQNEAQ (reference sequence). The CDR3 totals 15 residues. The full variable domain, in which reference TRBV7-9 and TRBJ2-5 provide the parts outside the CDR3, is DTGVSQNPRHKITKRGQNVTFRCDPISEHNRLYWYRQTLGQGPEFLTYFQNEAQLEKSRLLSDRFSAERPKGSFSTLEIQRTEQGDSAMYLCASSLATLMQETQYFGPGTRLLVL.

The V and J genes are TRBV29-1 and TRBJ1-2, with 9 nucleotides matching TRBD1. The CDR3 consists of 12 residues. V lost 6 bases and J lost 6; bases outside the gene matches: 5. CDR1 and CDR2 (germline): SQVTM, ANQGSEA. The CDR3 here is CSVRTGEDGYTF. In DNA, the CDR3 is TGCAGCGTACGGACAGGGGAGGATGGCTACACCTTC.

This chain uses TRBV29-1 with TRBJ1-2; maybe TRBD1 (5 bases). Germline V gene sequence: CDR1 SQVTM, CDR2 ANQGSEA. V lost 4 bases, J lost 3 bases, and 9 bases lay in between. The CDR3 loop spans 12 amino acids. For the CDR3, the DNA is TGCAGCGTTGTGTTGGGGGACTATGGCTACACCTTC. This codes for CSVVLGDYGYTF. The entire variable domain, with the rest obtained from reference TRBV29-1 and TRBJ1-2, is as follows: SAVISQKPSRDICQRGTSLTIQCQVDSQVTMMFWYRQQPGQSLTLIATANQGSEATYESGFVIDKFPISRPNLTFSTLTVSNMSPEDSSIYLCSVVLGDYGYTFGSGTRLTVV.

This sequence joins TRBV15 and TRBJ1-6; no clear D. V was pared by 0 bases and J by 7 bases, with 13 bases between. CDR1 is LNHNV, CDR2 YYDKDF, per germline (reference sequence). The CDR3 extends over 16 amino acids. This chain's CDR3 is CATSRDRSGPNSPLHF. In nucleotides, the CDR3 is TGTGCCACCAGCAGAGATCGGAGTGGGCCGAATTCACCCCTCCACTTT. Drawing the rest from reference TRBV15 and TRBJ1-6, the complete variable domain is DAMVIQNPRYQVTQFGKPVTLSCSQTLNHNVMYWYQQKSSQAPKLLFHYYDKDFNNEADTPDNFQSRRPNTSFCFLDIRSPGLGDTAMYLCATSRDRSGPNSPLHFGNGTRLTVT.

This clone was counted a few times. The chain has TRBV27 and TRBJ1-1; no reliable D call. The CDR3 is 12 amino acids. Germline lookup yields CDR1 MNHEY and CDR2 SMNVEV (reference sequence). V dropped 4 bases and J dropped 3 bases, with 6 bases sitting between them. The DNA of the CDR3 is TGTGCCAGCAGTTCGGGGTACACTGAAGCTTTCTTT. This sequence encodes CASSSGYTEAFF.

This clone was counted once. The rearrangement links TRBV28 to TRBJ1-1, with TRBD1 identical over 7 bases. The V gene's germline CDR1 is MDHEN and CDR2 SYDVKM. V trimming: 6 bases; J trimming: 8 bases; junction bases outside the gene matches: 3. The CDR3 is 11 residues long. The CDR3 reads CASSDRAEAFF. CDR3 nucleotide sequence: TGTGCCAGCAGCGACAGGGCCGAAGCTTTCTTT.

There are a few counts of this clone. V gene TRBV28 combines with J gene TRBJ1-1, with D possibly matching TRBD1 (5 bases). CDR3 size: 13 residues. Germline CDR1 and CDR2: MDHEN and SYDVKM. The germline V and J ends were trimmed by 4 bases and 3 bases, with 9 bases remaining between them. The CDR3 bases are TGTGCCAGCAGTTCCGGGGGGGACACTGAAGCTTTCTTT. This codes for CASSSGGDTEAFF.

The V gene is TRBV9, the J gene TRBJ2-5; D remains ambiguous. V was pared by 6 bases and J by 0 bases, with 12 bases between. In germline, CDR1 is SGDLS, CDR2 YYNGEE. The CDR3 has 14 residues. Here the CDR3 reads CASNGGADQETQYF. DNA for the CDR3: TGTGCCAGCAATGGCGGAGCCGACCAAGAGACCCAGTACTTC.

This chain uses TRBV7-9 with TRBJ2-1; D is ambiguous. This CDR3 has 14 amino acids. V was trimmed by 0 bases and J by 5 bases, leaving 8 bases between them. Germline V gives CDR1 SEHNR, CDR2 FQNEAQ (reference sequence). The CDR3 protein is CASSLAGNHNEQFF. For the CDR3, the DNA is TGTGCCAGCAGCTTAGCAGGGAACCACAATGAGCAGTTCTTC.

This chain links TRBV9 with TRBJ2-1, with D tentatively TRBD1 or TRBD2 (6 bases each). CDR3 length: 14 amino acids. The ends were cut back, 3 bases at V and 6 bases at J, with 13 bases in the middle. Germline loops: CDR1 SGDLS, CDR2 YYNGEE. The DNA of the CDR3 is TGTGCCAGCAGCGCAGGGGACTCAGGCAATGAGCAGTTCTTC. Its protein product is CASSAGDSGNEQFF. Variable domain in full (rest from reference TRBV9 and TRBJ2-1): DSGVTQTPKHLITATGQRVTLRCSPRSGDLSVYWYQQSLDQGLQFLIQYYNGEERAKGNILERFSAQQFPDLHSELNLSSLELGDSALYFCASSAGDSGNEQFFGPGTRLTVL.

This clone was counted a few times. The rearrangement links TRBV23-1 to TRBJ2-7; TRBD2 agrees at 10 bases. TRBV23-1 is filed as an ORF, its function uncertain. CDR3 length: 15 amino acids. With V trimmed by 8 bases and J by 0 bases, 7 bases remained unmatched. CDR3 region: CASPRLAGCSYEQYF. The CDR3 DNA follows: TGCGCCAGCCCCCGACTAGCGGGTTGCTCCTACGAGCAGTACTTC.

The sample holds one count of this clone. CDR3 region: CASSTDRDSQETQYF. In nucleotides, the CDR3 is TGTGCCAGCAGTACCGACCGGGACTCTCAAGAGACCCAGTACTTC. V is TRBV27 and J is TRBJ2-5, with a tentative D call TRBD2 (6 bases). The V end lost 5 bases, the J end lost 2 bases, and 15 bases lay between the germline ends. The CDR3 runs 15 residues. Germline V lookup: CDR1 MNHEY, CDR2 SMNVEV (reference sequence).

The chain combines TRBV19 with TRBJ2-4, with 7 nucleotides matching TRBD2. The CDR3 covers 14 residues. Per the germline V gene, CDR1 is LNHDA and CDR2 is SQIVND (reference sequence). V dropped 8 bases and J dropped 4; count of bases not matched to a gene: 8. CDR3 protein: CASGPTGRKNIQYF. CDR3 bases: TGTGCCAGTGGGCCCACCGGGAGGAAAAACATTCAGTACTTC. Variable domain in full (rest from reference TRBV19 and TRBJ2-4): DGGITQSPKYLFRKEGQNVTLSCEQNLNHDAMYWYRQDPGQGLRLIYYSQIVNDFQKGDIAEGYSVSREKKESFPLTVTSAQKNPTAFYLCASGPTGRKNIQYFGAGTRLSVL.

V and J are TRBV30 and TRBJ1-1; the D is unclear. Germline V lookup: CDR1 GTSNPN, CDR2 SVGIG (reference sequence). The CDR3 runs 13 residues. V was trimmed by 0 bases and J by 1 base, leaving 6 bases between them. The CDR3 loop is CAWSVMGNTEAFF. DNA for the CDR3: TGTGCCTGGAGTGTAATGGGGAACACTGAAGCTTTCTTT.